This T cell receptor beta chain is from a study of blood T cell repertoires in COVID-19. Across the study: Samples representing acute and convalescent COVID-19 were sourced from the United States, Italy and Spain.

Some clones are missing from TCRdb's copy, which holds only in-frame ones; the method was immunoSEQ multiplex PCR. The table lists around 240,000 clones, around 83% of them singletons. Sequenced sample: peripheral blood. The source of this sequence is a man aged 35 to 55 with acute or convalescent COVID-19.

The CDR3, as DNA: TGTGCCAGCAGCTTGCCAGGGCTGGGGACTGAAGCTTTCTTT. Translation gives CASSLPGLGTEAFF. The V gene is TRBV5-6, the J gene TRBJ1-1; D is perhaps TRBD1 (5 bases). Per the germline V gene, CDR1 is SGHDT and CDR2 is YYEEEE. The CDR3 consists of 14 residues. V was shortened by 1 base and J by 5 bases, with 12 bases between the two germline ends.